This T cell receptor (beta chain) was obtained from a study of blood T cell repertoires in COVID-19. While infection was still active, Seattle patients were enrolled and then followed longitudinally. Profiling relied on immunoSEQ multiplex PCR, and the TCRdb table lists in-frame clones only, not all of them. The data show 250,000 to 400,000 clones, almost 90% seen once. Trimming left V 0 bases short and J 5 bases short, with 7 bases between. The CDR3 covers 14 residues. Germline V gene sequence: CDR1 SGHDN, CDR2 FVKESK. This TCR came from a woman in her twenties or thirties with COVID-19, enrolled during active disease. This chain uses TRBV14 with TRBJ2-2; D not certain. Material for sequencing was peripheral blood. This CDR3 reads CASSQDFRTGELFF. CDR3 nucleotides: TGTGCCAGCAGCCAAGATTTCAGAACCGGGGAGCTGTTTTTT.